This T cell receptor (beta chain) was retrieved from a study of CXCR3-negative and CXCR3-positive naive CD8 T cells. A note on this clonotype: No antigen is known for it.

Each TRB cDNA library was prepared by 5' RACE (with UMI labels). TCRdb reprocessed the 5' RACE reads, keeping one entry per CDR3 protein, no DNA. Its clone listing holds roughly 130,000 distinct CDR3 sequences. Study-wide points: TRB CDR3s were more hydrophobic in CXCR3-positive than in CXCR3-negative naive cells. Diversity ran similarly high across both naive subsets but far lower in memory CD8+ cells. Because surface CD5 did not distinguish the naive subsets, TCR strength was inferred from TRB CDR3 properties.

Germline V gene lookup returns CDR1 SGHRS and CDR2 YFSETQ. The CDR3 length is 14 residues. Triplicate sorts, around 300,000 cells apiece, were made for each CD8+ T cell subset. The chain couples TRBV5-1 to TRBJ2-3; there is no DNA to check the TCRdb D call of TRBD1. Input material: naive CXCR3+ CD8+ T cells from blood. Subset indicated: CD45RO-CCR7+CD27+CD95- naive CD8+ T cells expressing CXCR3 (TNR3+). This TCR was recovered from a human donor in good health. Some clones in this sample may be carry-over from other donors' samples. CDR3 loop: CASSSGTVTDTQYF.